The sequence of this T cell receptor beta chain was determined in a study of OX40 agonist ivuxolimab in advanced cancers. The data were produced by immunoSEQ multiplex PCR, yet TCRdb's version contains in-frame clones alone and is incomplete. The sample holds roughly 100,000 clones, around 89% seen once. Germline loops: CDR1 SGHRS, CDR2 YFSETQ. The CDR3 loop spans 16 amino acids. Trimming took off 3 bases at V and 3 bases at J, with 18 bases between the two ends. General observations from the study: More expanded clones were found, on average, in CD8+ than in CD4+ T cells.

With respect to this clone: Antigen unknown.

The receptor comes from an adult with an advanced solid tumor such as melanoma, head and neck, liver or kidney cancer. This rearrangement joins TRBV5-1 to TRBJ2-5; D is tentatively TRBD1 or TRBD2 (5 bases each). Sequencing was performed on CD4+ or CD8+ T cells sorted from blood, taken in a trial of the OX40 agonist ivuxolimab. The CDR3 is CASSSMEAGKEETQYF. CDR3 in DNA: TGCGCCAGCAGCTCCATGGAGGCAGGGAAGGAAGAGACCCAGTACTTC.